This TCR beta chain was obtained from a study of cytomegalovirus exposure and HLA in healthy donors. The study, taken as a whole, reports: Most TCR sequences were seen very rarely across donors, but some public TCRs occurred in many. TCR beta V segments were, for the most part, productive about 87% or about 30% of the time in an earlier analysis. Judged likely to be a sequencing artifact was a cluster of highly shared sequence variants.

The study ran its PCR with 60 Vbeta and 13 Jbeta primers. The data were produced by immunoSEQ multiplex PCR, yet TCRdb's version contains in-frame clones alone and is incomplete. The sample has some 110,000 clones, roughly 80% seen once. Germline values: CDR1 SGHRS, CDR2 YFSETQ. This CDR3 is built from 12 residues. V lost 3 bases, J lost 12 bases, and 13 bases lay in between. Comments on this clone: No antigen is known for it.

The sequence derives from a man aged 25 to 40 in good health and CMV-seronegative. The chain uses TRBV5-1 and TRBJ2-1; unclear D gene. The sequenced material came from PBMCs. The CDR3 here is CASSSLGVGQFF. CDR3 nucleotide sequence: TGCGCCAGCAGCTCCTTGGGCGTGGGGCAGTTCTTC.